Listed below are T cell receptor beta chains from one sample, sequenced in a study of CD8+CD57+ T cells in acquired aplastic anemia. From the reads, TCRdb called clonotypes with MiXCR, one entry per CDR3 protein. Seen here are under 150,000 distinct CDR3 sequences, around two fifths observed once, and the top ten hold less than 8.5%. Material: sorted CD4+, CD8+, or CD8+CD57+ T cells (not recorded which) from PBMCs. The receptor source for this set is a human donor in good health, serving as a control. Each CDR3 is given with its conserved first and last residue. D genes are given only for firm matches. Size tells how often a clone was seen (once, few, many) or the class of an expanded clone, and some rows leave it out.

d_call j_call clone_size v_call cdr3_nt cdr3_aa
TRBD1 TRBJ2-7 once TRBV4-1 TGCGCCAGCAGCCGGGACAGTTACTCCTACGAGCAGTACTTC CASSRDSYSYEQYF
. TRBJ1-4 . TRBV10-1 TGCGCCAGCAGTATCCGAGGATTCGAGATGGGATTTAATGAAAAACTGCTTTTT CASSIRGFEMGFNEKLLF
TRBD1 TRBJ1-1 many TRBV7-9 TGTGCCAGCAGCAAAATGGGACAGGGGGAAGCTTTCTTT CASSKMGQGEAFF
TRBD1 TRBJ1-1 many TRBV7-9 TGTGCCAGCAGCTTGGGGCAGGGGGCAGGCACTGAAGCTTTCTTT CASSLGQGAGTEAFF
. TRBJ1-2 many TRBV5-1 TGCGCCAGCAGAATACAGGAGAACTATGGCTACACCTTC CASRIQENYGYTF
TRBD1 TRBJ2-3 many TRBV4-2 TGTGCCAGCAGCCAAGCTAGCAGGGGGCGTCAAGATACGCAGTATTTT CASSQASRGRQDTQYF
TRBD1 TRBJ1-5 . TRBV20-1 TGCAGTGCTAGGCTCTCTGGGACAGGGGGCATTGGAGGTCAGCCCCAGCATTTT CSARLSGTGGIGGQPQHF
. TRBJ1-1 . TRBV10-3 TGTGCCATCACCGCGGGGGGGTCGGCCACTGAAGCTTTCTTT CAITAGGSATEAFF
TRBD2 TRBJ2-3 . TRBV20-1 TGCAGTGCGAGCGGGGGGCCTAGGGATACGCAGTATTTT CSASGGPRDTQYF
. TRBJ2-6 . TRBV25-1 TGTGCCAGCAGCCCCCCCTCTGGGGCCAACGTCCTGACTTTC CASSPPSGANVLTF
TRBD1 TRBJ2-1 many TRBV12-3/TRBV12-4 TGTGCCAGCACTACGACAGGGATGGATGAGCAGTTCTTC CASTTTGMDEQFF
TRBD1 TRBJ2-3 . TRBV29-1 TGCAGCGTTACGACAGGGATGGGCACAGATACGCAGTATTTT CSVTTGMGTDTQYF
. TRBJ1-6 many TRBV30 TGTGCCTGGAGCGCTACAGGATTCGGGTCACCCCTCCACTTT CAWSATGFGSPLHF
. TRBJ2-2 . TRBV30 TGTGCCTGGAGTGTACAATGGGGCGGGGAGCTGTTTTTT CAWSVQWGGELFF
. TRBJ1-2 many TRBV19 TGTGCCAGTAGTATCTCCCCCCGCGGGAGTGGCTACACCTTC CASSISPRGSGYTF
. TRBJ1-3 . TRBV10-3 TGTGCCAGCAGCATAACCCGACAGAGGAGCTCTGGAAACACCATATATTTT CASSITRQRSSGNTIYF
. TRBJ2-6 . TRBV25-1 TGTGCCAGCAGTGACCTAGGGGCTGGGGCCAACGTCCTGACTTTC CASSDLGAGANVLTF
. TRBJ2-6 . TRBV19 TGTGCCAGTAGTATCCAGGGGAGCTCTGGGGCCAACGTCCTGACTTTC CASSIQGSSGANVLTF
. TRBJ1-2 many TRBV7-2 TGTGCCAGCAGCCTAGAGGCCTGGGTTGGCTACACCTTC CASSLEAWVGYTF
. TRBJ2-7 many TRBV5-1 TGCGCCAGCAGCCGGGACCGTAGCTCCTACGAGCAGTACTTC CASSRDRSSYEQYF
. TRBJ2-3 many TRBV24-1 TGTGCCACCAGTGATTTGGGCTCCCCCCCAGATACGCAGTATTTT CATSDLGSPPDTQYF
TRBD1 TRBJ1-5 many TRBV15 TGTGCCACCAGCAGAGATGGGACAGGGTATCAGCCCCAGCATTTT CATSRDGTGYQPQHF
TRBD1 TRBJ2-3 . TRBV20-1 TGCAGTGCTAGACGACAGGGGGGCAGCACAGATACGCAGTATTTT CSARRQGGSTDTQYF
TRBD1 TRBJ1-3 many TRBV12-3/TRBV12-4 TGTGCCAGCAGTTTAGCCGGGACAGGGTGGAACACCATATATTTT CASSLAGTGWNTIYF
. TRBJ1-5 many TRBV3-1 TGTGCCAGCAGCCAAGATGGGGGCCAGCCCCAGCATTTT CASSQDGGQPQHF
. TRBJ1-1 many TRBV5-1 TGCGCCAGCAGCTTGGTTGGGGCAAACACTGAAGCTTTCTTT CASSLVGANTEAFF
TRBD2 TRBJ2-7 . TRBV12-3/TRBV12-4 TGTGCCAGCAGCACCACTACTAGCGGGAGACACATACTGTACGAGCAGTACTTC CASSTTTSGRHILYEQYF
TRBD2 TRBJ2-6 . TRBV29-1 TGCAGTGTAAAGCGGGGTGTCTCTGGGGCCAACGTCCTGACTTTC CSVKRGVSGANVLTF
TRBD1 TRBJ1-3 . TRBV19 TGTGCCAGCAGTGAACAAGGACAGGGTAATATTTGGTCTGGAAACACCATATATTTT CASSEQGQGNIWSGNTIYF
TRBD2 TRBJ2-5 medium-sized TRBV10-3 TGTGCCATCAGTGAGACTAGCGGGGGACTGACCCAGTACTTC CAISETSGGLTQYF
. TRBJ1-5 . TRBV30 TGTGCCTGGAGTTATCAGGTGGGCGGCCAGCCCCAGCATTTT CAWSYQVGGQPQHF
. TRBJ1-1 many TRBV20-1 TGCAGTGCTAGCAGCTGGCGGGACACTGAAGCTTTCTTT CSASSWRDTEAFF
. TRBJ2-3 many TRBV9 TGTGCCAGCAGCGTAAAAGAAGGCACAGATACGCAGTATTTT CASSVKEGTDTQYF
TRBD1 TRBJ2-2 . TRBV19 TGTGCCAGTTCCCTGTTCCCCGGGACAGTCGAAAGGAACACCGGGGAGCTGTTTTTT CASSLFPGTVERNTGELFF
. TRBJ1-2 many TRBV20-1 TGCAGTGCTAGCTTGGGGGCGGGAAGGGGGACCTATGGCTACACCTTC CSASLGAGRGTYGYTF
. TRBJ1-1 few TRBV10-3 TGTGCCACCCGGCTTGGGGACACTGAAGCTTTCTTT CATRLGDTEAFF
. TRBJ1-2 . TRBV7-2 TGTGCCAGCAGCTTACAGGGTCCTGTTTATGGCTACACCTTC CASSLQGPVYGYTF
. TRBJ2-1 . TRBV6-1 TGTGCCAGCAGGTTTGGACTGTTCAATGAGCAGTTCTTC CASRFGLFNEQFF
TRBD1 TRBJ1-6 . TRBV19 TGTGCCAGTAGTACCGGACAGGGCTATCAACCCCTCCACTTT CASSTGQGYQPLHF
. TRBJ2-3 once TRBV10-2 TGCGCCAGCGGGCCAGCAGGGACGCAGTATTTT CASGPAGTQYF
TRBD1 TRBJ1-2 few TRBV12-3/TRBV12-4 TGTGCCAGCAGTTTGAACAGGGGGATGAACTATGGCTACACCTTC CASSLNRGMNYGYTF
. TRBJ1-1 many TRBV7-9 TGTGCCAGCAGCTTAGCCCCCTCAGGGGAAGCTTTCTTT CASSLAPSGEAFF
. TRBJ1-3 many TRBV14 TGTGCCAGCAGCCAAGGATGGGGTAGCGACACCATATATTTT CASSQGWGSDTIYF
TRBD2 TRBJ2-5 many TRBV7-9 TGTGCCAGCAGCTTAGCGGGACTAGCGGGAGCAGAGACCCAGTACTTC CASSLAGLAGAETQYF
TRBD2 TRBJ2-3 many TRBV27 TGTGCCAGCAGTTTATTCGGCTTGTCGGCTAGCGGGAGGACAGATACGCAGTATTTT CASSLFGLSASGRTDTQYF
TRBD1 TRBJ1-2 many TRBV30 TGTGCCTGGAGTATGGACAGGGCGGACTATGGCTACACCTTC CAWSMDRADYGYTF
. TRBJ1-3 many TRBV20-1 TGCAGTGCTATCATCCACCCCGTCTCTGGAAACACCATATATTTT CSAIIHPVSGNTIYF
TRBD2 TRBJ2-5 many TRBV12-3/TRBV12-4 TGTGCCAGCAGGCCGGGGACTAGCGGGCTAAGAACGACCCAGTACTTC CASRPGTSGLRTTQYF
. TRBJ1-6 . TRBV19 TGTGCCAGTAGTATTGAGGGGGATTCACCCCTCCACTTT CASSIEGDSPLHF
. TRBJ1-6 . TRBV25-1 TGTGCCAGCAGTGTCCATCGTCCCTATTCACCCCTCCACTTT CASSVHRPYSPLHF
TRBD2 TRBJ2-5 many TRBV5-1 TGCGCCAGCAGCTTGGCAGCTAGCGGCCAAGAGACCCAGTACTTC CASSLAASGQETQYF
TRBD1 TRBJ1-5 . TRBV11-2 TGTGCCAGCAGCTTTTCCGGGACAGCGGGCAATCAGCCCCAGCATTTT CASSFSGTAGNQPQHF
. TRBJ2-7 many TRBV2 TGTGCCAGCAGTTCCTGGCCCCCCAGCTCCTACGAGCAGTACTTC CASSSWPPSSYEQYF
. TRBJ1-5 . TRBV24-1 TGTGCCACCAGTGATTGGGCCGTCAATCAGCCCCAGCATTTT CATSDWAVNQPQHF
. TRBJ1-6 . TRBV10-3 TGTGCCATCAGTGAGGGACTGTCTAATTCACCCCTCCACTTT CAISEGLSNSPLHF
. TRBJ1-2 . TRBV5-8 TGTGCCAGCAGCCTGATGGCGGGGGGCTACACCTTC CASSLMAGGYTF
TRBD1 TRBJ2-1 . TRBV24-1 TGTGCCACCAGCGGGGCCCCCGACAGGGTCTCCTACAATGAGCAGTTCTTC CATSGAPDRVSYNEQFF
. TRBJ2-5 many TRBV4-1 TGCGCCAGCAGCCAAGCCGGACCCACCCAGTACTTC CASSQAGPTQYF
. TRBJ1-3 . TRBV24-1 TGTGCCACCAGTGATTTTGGGCCTCAAGGAAACACCATATATTTT CATSDFGPQGNTIYF
TRBD2 TRBJ2-3 few TRBV27 TGTGCCAGCAGTTCCCGACTAGCGGAGTTCACAGATACGCAGTATTTT CASSSRLAEFTDTQYF